These 16 T cell receptor beta chains originate from one sample sequenced in a study of blood T cell repertoires in COVID-19 (dated by TCRdb to 2018 to 2021). The library relied on the immunoSEQ multiplex PCR assay. Imported from immuneACCESS, the table was reduced by TCRdb to in-frame sequences with V and J called. These copies leave out some clones; in studies compared against another copy, an unresolved V gene accounts for under half, and the cause of the remainder is not known. In all, the sample holds around 160,000 clones, and approximately 80% of those were seen once. The ten largest clones add up to 3% of the sample. Sequenced: peripheral blood. These receptors all come from a woman between 35 and 50 years old with active or convalescent COVID-19.

The rearrangement uses TRBV18 and TRBJ1-2, with TRBD1 matching over 8 bases. Germline CDR1 is KGHSH and CDR2 is LQKENI. This CDR3 comprises 12 residues. The V and J ends lost 8 bases and 8 bases, in that order; junction bases with no gene match: 7. The CDR3 region has the DNA TGTGCCAGCACGCCGGACAGGGAGGGCTACACCTTC. The encoded protein is CASTPDREGYTF.

In nucleotides, the CDR3 is TGTGCCAGCAGTTTTATAGGGGGCTGGAAAGAGACCCAGTACTTC. It translates to CASSFIGGWKETQYF. The rearrangement links TRBV28 to TRBJ2-5, with 7 nucleotides matching TRBD1. The CDR3 extends over 15 amino acids. The V gene end was trimmed by 3 bases and the J gene end by 3 bases; junction bases not matched to a gene: 7. Germline CDR1 is MDHEN and CDR2 is SYDVKM.

The V gene is TRBV25-1, the J gene TRBJ1-2; 8 bases are shared with TRBD1. Germline CDR1 MGHDK, CDR2 SYGVNS. The CDR3 sequence is 13 residues long. The V and J ends lost 3 bases and 8 bases, in that order; junction bases with no gene match: 5. CDR3 nucleotide sequence: TGTGCCAGCAGTGACAGGGGGCCTTCGGGCTACACCTTC. Its protein is CASSDRGPSGYTF.

The chain combines TRBV5-4 with TRBJ2-2; TRBD2 might be the D (6 bases). Per germline, CDR1 SGHNT and CDR2 YYREEE (reference sequence). The V end lost 2 bases, the J end lost 0 bases, and 8 bases lay between the germline ends. There are 15 residues in the CDR3. The CDR3 DNA reads TGTGCCAGCAGCTTTGGGGGGTCGAACACCGGGGAGCTGTTTTTT. Amino acids: CASSFGGSNTGELFF.

The chain links TRBV7-2 to TRBJ1-3; D is unclear. Germline V gives CDR1 SGHTA, CDR2 FQGNSA. The CDR3 has 14 residues. The V end was cut by 2 bases, the J end by 0 bases, with 5 bases between. CDR3 loop: CASSLRGSGNTIYF. CDR3 DNA: TGTGCCAGCAGCTTAAGAGGCTCTGGAAACACCATATATTTT.

The chain couples TRBV28 to TRBJ1-2; 7 nucleotides match TRBD1. Germline loops: CDR1 MDHEN, CDR2 SYDVKM. CDR3 length equals 15 residues. The J segment lost 8 bases and the V segment lost 6 bases, leaving 15 bases of the junction unmatched. DNA for the CDR3: TGTGCCAGCAGCCCTTACCGTGCGACAGGGTACGGCTACACCTTC. Translating it yields CASSPYRATGYGYTF.

V usage is TRBV11-2 and J usage is TRBJ2-6, with D possibly being TRBD1 (5 bases). V shed 5 bases and J shed 2 bases, with 10 bases lying between them. CDR3 length: 15 amino acids. Germline lookup yields CDR1 SGHAT and CDR2 FQNNGV. The CDR3 DNA follows: TGTGCCAGCAGCCCCACAGGAGCTGGGGCCAACGTCCTGACTTTC. Residues: CASSPTGAGANVLTF. Combining the CDR3 with reference TRBV11-2 and TRBJ2-6 gives the whole variable domain EAGVAQSPRYKIIEKRQSVAFWCNPISGHATLYWYQQILGQGPKLLIQFQNNGVVDDSQLPKDRFSAERLKGVDSTLKIQPAKLEDSAVYLCASSPTGAGANVLTFGAGSRLTVL.

The CDR3 here is CASSSGQGGLETQYF. The CDR3 DNA follows: TGTGCCAGCAGTTCCGGACAGGGTGGACTAGAGACCCAGTACTTC. The rearrangement uses TRBV27 and TRBJ2-5, with 8 bases that match TRBD1. V was clipped by 4 bases and J by 4 bases; unmatched bases: 8. CDR3 length: 15 residues. The germline V gene encodes CDR1 MNHEY and CDR2 SMNVEV (reference sequence).

The chain combines TRBV30 with TRBJ1-4, with unresolved D. This CDR3 contains 17 residues. Trimming removed 4 bases from V and 5 bases from J, with 23 bases in between. Germline CDR1 GTSNPN, CDR2 SVGIG (reference sequence). The CDR3 protein is CAWTESVGSLRNEKLFF. In DNA, the CDR3 is TGTGCCTGGACCGAGTCGGTCGGGTCTCTTCGGAATGAAAAACTGTTTTTT.

The V call is TRBV3-1 (or the pseudogene TRBV3-2), the J call TRBJ2-5; TRBD2 matches 8 bases. Trimming cost V 5 bases and J 2 bases; bases outside gene matches: 4. In germline, CDR1 is LGHDT, CDR2 YNNKEL (reference sequence). The CDR3 has 14 amino acids. The CDR3 region is CASSRTSPQETQYF. CDR3 coding DNA: TGTGCCAGCAGCAGGACTAGCCCTCAAGAGACCCAGTACTTC.

The V and J genes are TRBV10-1 and TRBJ1-5; D may be TRBD1 (5 bases). The germline V gene has CDR1 WNHNN and CDR2 SYGVQD (reference sequence). Trimming stripped 6 bases from V and 1 base from J, with 16 bases between. The CDR3 has 16 residues. CDR3 sequence reads: CASRGEGRDSNQPQHF. Here the CDR3 DNA reads TGCGCCAGCAGGGGGGAGGGCAGGGACAGCAATCAGCCCCAGCATTTT.

The rearrangement uses TRBV5-8 and TRBJ1-5; TRBD1 is a possible D gene (5 bases). Germline lookup yields CDR1 SGHTS and CDR2 YDEGEE. V dropped 2 bases and J dropped 5 bases, with 8 bases sitting between them. This CDR3 spans 13 amino acids. In nucleotides, the CDR3 is TGTGCCAGCAGCTTCGGGGGTTATCAGCCCCAGCATTTT. This encodes CASSFGGYQPQHF.

The chain employs TRBV6-4 and TRBJ2-2, with 9 bases that match TRBD2. Germline CDR1 and CDR2: MRHNA and SNTAGT. J was trimmed by 6 bases and V by 10 bases; bases with no gene match: 9. The CDR3 contains 14 residues. The DNA of the CDR3 is TGTGCCACCCGGGATAGCGGGGGTTCCGGGGAGCTGTTTTTT. Its translation is CATRDSGGSGELFF.

The rearrangement links TRBV10-2 to TRBJ1-5, with 8 bases fitting TRBD1. V was pared by 6 bases and J by 4 bases, with 11 bases of the junction left unmatched. Germline assignment: CDR1 WSHSY and CDR2 SAAADI. CDR3 length equals 16 residues. Here the CDR3 DNA reads TGCGCCAGCAGCCCGGTGAGACAGGGGACGAATCAGCCCCAGCATTTT. Translation: CASSPVRQGTNQPQHF.

The chain recombines TRBV5-1 with TRBJ2-5; tentatively, D is TRBD2 (6 bases). Germline V gene lookup returns CDR1 SGHRS and CDR2 YFSETQ. The V end was cut by 0 bases, the J end by 5 bases, with 11 bases between. This CDR3 is built from 14 residues. CDR3 loop: CASSLVGDSETQYF. In DNA form, the CDR3 reads TGCGCCAGCAGCTTGGTCGGGGACTCGGAGACCCAGTACTTC.

V and J are TRBV21-1 and TRBJ1-2; TRBD1, the table's D call, lacks a check against the DNA. TRBV21-1 is designated a pseudogene. The CDR3 is 16 residues long. CDR3 DNA: TGTGCCAGCAGGAGATTGTCTGAGGGGGCCGACTATGGCTACACCTTC. This encodes CASRRLSEGADYGYTF.